This TCR beta chain is drawn from a study of cytomegalovirus exposure and HLA in healthy donors. Worth noting for this clone: Antigen: not known.

Germline V gene data show CDR1 as SEHNR and CDR2 as FQNEAQ (reference sequence). The CDR3 consists of 14 residues. The V end was cut by 2 bases, the J end by 5 bases, with 12 bases between. Sequenced by immunoSEQ multiplex PCR; TCRdb stores in-frame clones only, minus some. Counted here are some 260,000 clones, 90% occurring once; the ten biggest clones make up 3.1%. The validation cohort, a group of roughly 120 subjects, included the donors and was separate from the roughly 670-subject first cohort. Study-level results: Cytomegalovirus association was listed for around 170 TCR beta chains.

This rearrangement joins TRBV7-9 to TRBJ1-1; perhaps TRBD1 as D (5 bases). The origin of this receptor is a woman in her twenties or thirties in good health and CMV-seronegative. Sequencing was carried out using PBMCs. CDR3 DNA: TGTGCCAGCAGCTTAATCGAGGGGCGGACTGAAGCTTTCTTT. Its protein product is CASSLIEGRTEAFF.